The 13 T cell receptor beta chains reported below all come from one sample, sequenced in a study of T cell responses to AZD1222 COVID-19 vaccine. Using immunoSEQ multiplex PCR, the repertoire was profiled, and TCRdb retains in-frame clones only, with some absent. The sample lists about 150,000 clones, 90% to 95% seen once, with around 5.4% in the top ten. This material consisted of peripheral blood, taken on day 0 of AZD1222 vaccination. The origin of the receptors is an adult in good health.

The V call is TRBV28, the J call TRBJ2-2; D might be TRBD1 or TRBD2, each matching 5 bases. The V end lost 3 bases, the J end lost 7 bases, and 15 bases lay between the germline ends. The CDR3 sequence is 15 residues long. The germline gives CDR1 MDHEN, CDR2 SYDVKM. In DNA form, the CDR3 reads TGTGCCAGCAGTTTCCAGGGACGTTCCCGCGGGGAGCTGTTTTTT. Translated, it gives CASSFQGRSRGELFF.

The chain employs TRBV11-1 and TRBJ1-1, with D perhaps matching TRBD1 (5 bases). V gave up 6 bases and J gave up 2 bases, with 16 bases separating them. The germline V gene encodes CDR1 SGHAT and CDR2 FQDESV (reference sequence). This CDR3 region has 15 residues. Here the CDR3 DNA reads TGTGCCAGCAGACGAAGGGCGGGACCCAACACTGAAGCTTTCTTT. It yields the protein CASRRRAGPNTEAFF.

The rearrangement joins TRBV19 to TRBJ1-1; 7 bases are a match to TRBD1. V shed 3 bases and J 2 bases; nucleotides not matched to a gene: 6. CDR3 length: 15 residues. Germline values: CDR1 LNHDA, CDR2 SQIVND (reference sequence). CDR3 nucleotides: TGTGCCAGTAGTATGTTCGGGACAGCCAACACTGAAGCTTTCTTT. Protein product: CASSMFGTANTEAFF.

A single count supports this clone. The chain links TRBV28 to TRBJ1-1; no reliable D call. The germline V gene encodes CDR1 MDHEN and CDR2 SYDVKM. The V gene lost 6 bases and the J gene lost 6 bases, with 8 bases spanning the gap. The CDR3 length is 11 residues. The CDR3 sequence is CASSDFPEAFF. The CDR3 coding sequence is TGTGCCAGCAGCGATTTTCCTGAAGCTTTCTTT.

The genes are TRBV7-9 and TRBJ1-2; no reliable D call. Trimming took 3 bases from V and 0 from J, leaving 14 bases between them. Germline CDR1 is SEHNR and CDR2 is FQNEAQ (reference sequence). The CDR3 runs 16 residues. Here the CDR3 reads CASSLAEQPSNYGYTF. In nucleotides, the CDR3 is TGTGCCAGCAGCTTGGCCGAACAGCCTTCTAACTATGGCTACACCTTC.

The V call is TRBV6-5, the J call TRBJ1-1; 10 nucleotides line up with TRBD1. CDR1 MNHEY and CDR2 SVGAGI come from the germline V gene. Trimming removed 1 base from V and 4 bases from J; junction bases left unmatched: 0. CDR3 length: 14 residues. This CDR3 reads CASSYWDRGTEAFF. CDR3 bases: TGTGCCAGCAGTTACTGGGACAGGGGCACTGAAGCTTTCTTT.

The chain recombines TRBV27 with TRBJ2-7; D gene unclear. V was trimmed by 3 bases and J by 3 bases, leaving 9 bases between them. The CDR3 loop spans 13 amino acids. The germline V gene has CDR1 MNHEY and CDR2 SMNVEV (reference sequence). CDR3 nucleotide sequence: TGTGCCAGCAGTTTTGGCGGTAGCTACGAGCAGTACTTC. This sequence encodes CASSFGGSYEQYF.

The chain couples TRBV4-1 to TRBJ2-5, with TRBD2 as a possible D gene (5 bases). The CDR3 covers 15 residues. Per germline, CDR1 MGHRA and CDR2 YSYEKL. Trimming stripped 4 bases from V and 3 bases from J, with 15 bases between. The CDR3 protein is CASSRILVKEETQYF. The CDR3 DNA follows: TGCGCCAGCAGCCGCATACTAGTGAAGGAAGAGACCCAGTACTTC.

V and J are TRBV27 and TRBJ2-1; TRBD1 might be the D (5 bases). This CDR3 is 13 amino acids long. Trimming cost V 2 bases and J 8 bases, with 10 bases left between them. Per the germline V gene, CDR1 is MNHEY and CDR2 is SMNVEV (reference sequence). For the CDR3, the DNA is TGTGCCAGCAGTTTACTCCAGGGTGATGAGCAGTTCTTC. It encodes CASSLLQGDEQFF.

The chain employs TRBV7-6 and TRBJ1-6; TRBD1 might be the D (5 bases). This CDR3 is built from 14 residues. Trimming left V 4 bases short and J 8 bases short, with 12 bases between. Per the germline V gene, CDR1 is SGHVS and CDR2 is FNYEAQ. The CDR3 is CASSSGLGDSPLHF. The CDR3 coding sequence is TGTGCCAGCAGCTCGGGACTCGGGGATTCACCCCTCCACTTT.

The genes are TRBV5-4 and TRBJ2-7; no clear D. The germline V gene encodes CDR1 SGHNT and CDR2 YYREEE (reference sequence). The CDR3 is 14 residues long. With 0 bases removed from V and 1 base from J, the gap between germline ends came to 8 bases. In nucleotides, the CDR3 is TGTGCCAGCAGCTTGGTAGATGCGTCCTACGAGCAGTACTTC. Amino acid sequence: CASSLVDASYEQYF.

The chain carries TRBV9 and TRBJ2-1, with D perhaps being TRBD1 or TRBD2 (5 bases each). Germline lookup yields CDR1 SGDLS and CDR2 YYNGEE. With 0 bases removed from V and 7 bases from J, the gap between germline ends came to 20 bases. The CDR3 runs 17 residues. CDR3 DNA: TGTGCCAGCAGCGTAGCCAGAGAGGGGCTAGAGGGAAATGAGCAGTTCTTC. Its translation: CASSVAREGLEGNEQFF.

This rearrangement joins TRBV28 to TRBJ2-7, with D unresolved. V was cut by 6 bases and J by 3 bases, with 9 bases left in between. Germline lookup yields CDR1 MDHEN and CDR2 SYDVKM. This CDR3 contains 12 residues. Written as DNA, the CDR3 is TGTGCCAGCAGCCCGGTTCTCTACGAGCAGTACTTC. The encoded protein is CASSPVLYEQYF.